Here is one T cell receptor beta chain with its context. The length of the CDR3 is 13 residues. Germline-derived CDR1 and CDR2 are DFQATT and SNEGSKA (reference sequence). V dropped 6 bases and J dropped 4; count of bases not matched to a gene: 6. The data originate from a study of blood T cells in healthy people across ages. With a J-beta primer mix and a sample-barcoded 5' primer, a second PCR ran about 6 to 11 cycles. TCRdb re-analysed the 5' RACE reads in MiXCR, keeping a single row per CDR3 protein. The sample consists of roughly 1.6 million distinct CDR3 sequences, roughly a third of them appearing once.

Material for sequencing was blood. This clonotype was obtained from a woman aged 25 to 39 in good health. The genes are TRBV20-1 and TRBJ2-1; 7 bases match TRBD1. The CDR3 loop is CSAHRDRYNEQFF. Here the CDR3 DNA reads TGCAGTGCCCATAGGGACAGATACAATGAGCAGTTCTTC.